Listed here is a single T cell receptor beta chain. The antigen remains unidentified. The protocol was immunoSEQ multiplex PCR, while the TCRdb copy is restricted to in-frame clones and leaves out a portion. The table has approximately 41,000 clones, approximately 90% seen once. The patients all showed relapse after autologous stem cell transplantation, while their brentuximab vedotin exposure varied. Reported best responses ranged across complete response, partial response or progressive disease. The sample belongs to a study of PD-1 blockade in classical Hodgkin lymphoma. Across the whole study: Patients were given intravenous nivolumab, 3 mg/kg, every 2 weeks. Findings and caveats of the study: Relapsed/refractory patients reportedly had the lowest baseline TCR diversity, below newly diagnosed patients, who were below healthy donors. By C4D1, diversity of CD4+ TCRs had risen significantly, whereas that of CD8+ TCRs had not.

CDR3 length: 12 amino acids. In germline, CDR1 is MGHDK, CDR2 SYGVNS. V lost 6 bases, J lost 4 bases, and 9 bases lay in between. The chain links TRBV25-1 to TRBJ1-1; tentatively, D is TRBD1 (6 bases). The receptor was isolated from a human donor with classical Hodgkin lymphoma. This material consisted of peripheral blood mononuclear cells (PBMCs), taken before the second cycle of nivolumab. As DNA, the CDR3 is TGTGCCAGCAGGGCAGGGGCCACTGAAGCTTTCTTT. Amino acid sequence: CASRAGATEAFF.